This T cell receptor (beta chain) was captured by sequencing in a study of blood T cell repertoires in COVID-19. This CDR3 is 18 amino acids long. Per germline, CDR1 LNHDA and CDR2 SQIVND (reference sequence). With V trimmed by 2 bases and J by 4 bases, 9 bases remained unmatched. Generated by immunoSEQ multiplex PCR, the TCRdb table keeps only in-frame clones and is missing some. The sample consists of approximately 130,000 clones, 83% of them appearing once. V and J are TRBV19 and TRBJ2-1, with 12 bases that match TRBD2. Sequenced material: peripheral blood. The source of this sequence is an elderly man with active or convalescent COVID-19. The DNA of the CDR3 is TGTGCCAGTAGTATATCTAGCGGGGGGGGCGCCATATACAATGAGCAGTTCTTC. This sequence encodes CASSISSGGGAIYNEQFF. Full variable domain (remainder filled in from reference TRBV19 and TRBJ2-1): DGGITQSPKYLFRKEGQNVTLSCEQNLNHDAMYWYRQDPGQGLRLIYYSQIVNDFQKGDIAEGYSVSREKKESFPLTVTSAQKNPTAFYLCASSISSGGGAIYNEQFFGPGTRLTVL.